This passage covers 25 T cell receptor beta chains from one sample sequenced in a study of T cells in Graves' hyperthyroidism and ophthalmopathy. What was amplified from RNA transcripts were TCR beta CDR3 regions. The study used the HTBI primer set for a first-round RT-PCR of the TCR CDR3. TCRdb called the multiplex PCR reads again in MiXCR, with one record for every CDR3 protein. The sample carries some 92,000 distinct CDR3 sequences, around 42% recorded once. Sequenced input: peripheral blood or thyroid tissue (not recorded which). The source of these receptors is a woman in her 30s with Graves' hyperthyroidism.

CDR3: CASSSPGTGEETQYF. CDR3 sequence (DNA): TGTGCCAGCAGCTCCCCCGGGACAGGGGAAGAGACCCAGTACTTC. V and J are TRBV7-9 and TRBJ2-5; TRBD1 agrees at 10 bases. The germline gives CDR1 SEHNR, CDR2 FQNEAQ (reference sequence). The CDR3 runs 15 residues. V shed 4 bases, J shed 3 bases, and the junction held 5 bases outside the gene matches.

As for this clonotype: Since a much larger clone is just one base distant, this may be a read error. This chain links TRBV7-2 with TRBJ2-7; TRBD2 agrees at 10 bases. CDR1 and CDR2 (germline): SGHTA, FQGNSA. CDR3 size: 15 residues. In nucleotides, the CDR3 is TGTGCCGGCAGCCCTATAGCGGGAGGCGCCTACGAGCAGTACTTC. Translated, it gives CAGSPIAGGAYEQYF.

CDR3 DNA: TGTGCCACCGCAGGGTGGAATAGCACAGATACGCAGTATTTT. It is translated as CATAGWNSTDTQYF. This rearrangement joins TRBV15 to TRBJ2-3; D may be TRBD1 (5 bases). Germline V gives CDR1 LNHNV, CDR2 YYDKDF (reference sequence). This CDR3 contains 14 residues. V dropped 8 bases and J dropped 0 bases, with 12 bases sitting between them.

This clonotype was picked up many times. This sequence joins TRBV7-2 and TRBJ2-7, with D hard to call. This CDR3 has 16 amino acids. The germline V and J ends were trimmed by 5 bases and 4 bases, with 21 bases remaining between them. Germline V gives CDR1 SGHTA, CDR2 FQGNSA. CDR3 nucleotides: TGTGCCAGCAGCCGACTTTCGTCCTATGTTGAGTACGAGCAGTACTTC. It encodes CASSRLSSYVEYEQYF.

This clonotype was detected many times. A read error may explain this, as a much larger clone is one base away. CDR3 amino acids: CACSLGQIYGYTF. The CDR3 DNA reads TGTGCCTGCAGCTTAGGGCAGATATATGGCTACACCTTC. This sequence joins TRBV7-2 and TRBJ1-2, with D uncertain. CDR1 is SGHTA and CDR2 is FQGNSA in the germline V gene. This CDR3 spans 13 amino acids. Filled out from reference TRBV7-2 and TRBJ1-2, the complete variable domain reads GAGVSQSPSNKVTEKGKDVELRCDPISGHTALYWYRQSLGQGLEFLIYFQGNSAPDKSGLPSDRFSAERTGGSVSTLTIQRTQQEDSAVYLCACSLGQIYGYTFGSGTRLTVV.

This clonotype was seen a few times. With a much larger clone just one base away, this may be a read error. The chain links TRBV13 to TRBJ2-3, with D unclear. This CDR3 comprises 13 residues. CDR1 and CDR2 (germline): PRHDT, FYEKMQ (reference sequence). V was clipped by 5 bases and J by 5 bases, with 11 bases between them. CDR3 DNA sequence: TGTGCCAGCAGCCCTACAAGGGAAGATACGCAGTATTTT. Translated, it gives CASSPTREDTQYF. The complete variable domain, with remaining parts taken from reference TRBV13 and TRBJ2-3, reads AAGVIQSPRHLIKEKRETATLKCYPIPRHDTVYWYQQGPGQDPQFLISFYEKMQSDKGSIPDRFSAQQFSDYHSELNMSSLELGDSALYFCASSPTREDTQYFGPGTRLTVL.

Many counts were recorded for this clonotype. J is TRBJ1-2 and V is TRBV4-2, with D maybe TRBD1 (5 bases). V lost 1 base and J 4 bases, leaving 13 bases between the germline ends. Germline V lookup: CDR1 LGHNA, CDR2 YNFKEQ. CDR3 size: 15 residues. The CDR3 region is CASSQGGQGGYGYTF. The CDR3 coding sequence is TGTGCCAGCAGCCAAGGTGGGCAGGGAGGCTATGGCTACACCTTC.

The chain couples TRBV24-1 to TRBJ1-1, with 8 bases lining up with TRBD1. Germline V gives CDR1 KGHDR, CDR2 SFDVKD. This CDR3 has 16 residues. V shed 4 bases, J shed 1 base, and the junction held 7 bases outside the gene matches. CDR3 residues: CATSDPAGTGNTEAFF. DNA for the CDR3: TGTGCCACCAGTGACCCTGCCGGGACAGGGAACACTGAAGCTTTCTTT.

This clonotype came up many times. The chain joins TRBV5-1 to TRBJ1-1; D unresolved. Germline CDR1 reads SGHRS; CDR2 reads YFSETQ. There are 13 residues in the CDR3. Between the trimmed V and J ends, which lost 5 bases and 0 bases, there was a span of 8 bases. CDR3 sequence: CASRRTLNTEAFF. Here the CDR3 DNA reads TGCGCCAGCAGGCGGACCCTGAACACTGAAGCTTTCTTT.

This clonotype was seen repeatedly, ten times or more. The V call is TRBV4-2, the J call TRBJ2-7; TRBD2 matches at 7 bases. V dropped 4 bases and J dropped 5; count of bases not matched to a gene: 8. The CDR3 sequence is 14 residues long. Per the germline V gene, CDR1 is LGHNA and CDR2 is YNFKEQ. The CDR3 DNA reads as TGTGCCAGCAGCCGAAGGGGAGGGCACCACGAGCAGTACTTC. Its translation is CASSRRGGHHEQYF.

This clonotype was recorded a few times. The chain combines TRBV7-2 with TRBJ1-5; tentative D call: TRBD1 (5 bases). V shed 11 bases and J shed 0 bases, with 26 bases lying between them. This CDR3 spans 18 amino acids. Germline V gene data show CDR1 as SGHTA and CDR2 as FQGNSA. The CDR3 bases are TGTGCCTGGAGTGTAGGCGGGGGACCCTTTTATAGCAATCAGCCCCAGCATTTT. This translates into CAWSVGGGPFYSNQPQHF.

This clonotype was counted many times. CDR3 in amino acids: CASSHLRDSAGYTF. In nucleotides, the CDR3 is TGTGCCAGCAGCCATCTAAGGGACAGTGCAGGCTACACCTTC. The chain carries TRBV13 and TRBJ1-2; 7 positions agree with TRBD1. Germline CDR1 PRHDT, CDR2 FYEKMQ (reference sequence). The CDR3 is 14 residues long. The trim removed 5 bases at V and 8 bases at J, leaving 11 bases unmatched.

J is TRBJ2-3 and V is TRBV7-3, with 8 bases lining up with TRBD2. Germline loops: CDR1 SGHTA, CDR2 FQGTGA. The junction had 21 bases not matched to a gene; V was cut back by 3 bases and J by 1 base. The CDR3 sequence is 21 residues long. The CDR3 loop reads CASSFQTHTSGLDVGTDTQYF. CDR3 coding DNA: TGTGCCAGCAGCTTCCAGACACATACTTCGGGACTAGACGTGGGCACAGATACGCAGTATTTT. Based on the CDR3 plus reference TRBV7-3 and TRBJ2-3, the full variable domain is GAGVSQTPSNKVTEKGKYVELRCDPISGHTALYWYRQSLGQGPEFLIYFQGTGAADDSGLPNDRFFAVRPEGSVSTLKIQRTERGDSAVYLCASSFQTHTSGLDVGTDTQYFGPGTRLTVL.

The gene calls are TRBV20-1 and TRBJ2-5; a weak D match, TRBD2 (6 bases). CDR3 length equals 11 residues. Germline CDR1 and CDR2: DFQATT and SNEGSKA (reference sequence). V was shortened by 5 bases and J by 4 bases, with 8 bases between the two germline ends. This CDR3 reads CSAAGGETQYF. The CDR3 region has the DNA TGCAGTGCTGCCGGGGGAGAGACCCAGTACTTC.

The DNA of the CDR3 is TGTGCCAGCAGCGTAGGGGGGCGGGGGGACAGCAATCAGCCCCAGCATTTT. Its protein is CASSVGGRGDSNQPQHF. V usage is TRBV9 and J usage is TRBJ1-5, with D perhaps matching TRBD1 (6 bases). Trimming shortened V by 0 bases and J by 1 base, and 14 bases separated the two germline ends. This CDR3 has 17 amino acids. The germline gives CDR1 SGDLS, CDR2 YYNGEE. Variable domain in full (rest from reference TRBV9 and TRBJ1-5): DSGVTQTPKHLITATGQRVTLRCSPRSGDLSVYWYQQSLDQGLQFLIQYYNGEERAKGNILERFSAQQFPDLHSELNLSSLELGDSALYFCASSVGGRGDSNQPQHFGDGTRLSIL.

This sequence joins TRBV7-8 and TRBJ2-7, with D possibly TRBD2 on 5 matching bases. V was shortened by 5 bases and J by 5 bases, with 13 bases between the two germline ends. The CDR3 has 13 amino acids. Germline V CDR1 and CDR2: SGHVS, FQNEAQ. The CDR3 sequence is CASSPRDLNEQYF. Here the CDR3 DNA reads TGTGCCAGCAGCCCCCGGGATTTGAACGAGCAGTACTTC.

This clonotype came up many times. The V gene is TRBV19, the J gene TRBJ1-1, with D perhaps TRBD1 (6 bases). Trimming took off 6 bases at V and 3 bases at J, with 14 bases between the two ends. This CDR3 spans 14 amino acids. Germline V gene lookup returns CDR1 LNHDA and CDR2 SQIVND (reference sequence). In DNA form, the CDR3 reads TGTGCCAGTAGGGACCTTGACAGGCACACTGAAGCTTTCTTT. It encodes CASRDLDRHTEAFF.

Within the sample, this clonotype is medium-sized. The V and J genes are TRBV7-3 and TRBJ1-2; 9 nucleotides line up with TRBD1. The germline V gene has CDR1 SGHTA and CDR2 FQGTGA. After removal of 5 bases from V and 3 bases from J, the junction contained 7 bases not matched to a gene. The length of the CDR3 is 15 residues. The CDR3 is CASSPQGAGDYGYTF. The DNA of the CDR3 is TGTGCCAGCAGCCCACAGGGGGCTGGGGACTATGGCTACACCTTC.

This clonotype has a count of ten or more. A clone one base away is much larger, so this may be a read error. The V call is TRBV12-3 or TRBV12-4, the J call TRBJ1-4, with D hard to call. There are 13 residues in the CDR3. The CDR3 spells CASSPNDAEKPFF. In nucleotides, the CDR3 is TGTGCCAGCAGTCCAAATGACGCGGAAAAACCGTTTTTT.

This rearrangement joins TRBV27 to TRBJ2-2; 12 bases map to TRBD2. Germline V gene sequence: CDR1 MNHEY, CDR2 SMNVEV (reference sequence). The CDR3 totals 17 residues. V gave up 4 bases and J gave up 4 bases; unmatched junction bases: 7. This CDR3 is CASSSYLAGGGTGELFF. DNA for the CDR3: TGTGCCAGCAGTTCGTATCTAGCGGGAGGGGGCACCGGGGAGCTGTTTTTT.

The chain has TRBV15 and TRBJ1-3, with a possible D match to TRBD1 (6 bases). CDR1 is LNHNV and CDR2 is YYDKDF in the germline V gene (reference sequence). V was cut by 1 base and J by 2 bases, with 15 bases left in between. The CDR3 is 17 amino acids. CDR3 loop: CATSRALFSGAGNTIYF. CDR3 coding DNA: TGTGCCACCAGCAGAGCACTCTTTTCAGGGGCTGGAAACACCATATATTTT. Together with reference TRBV15 and TRBJ1-3, the CDR3 gives the full variable domain: DAMVIQNPRYQVTQFGKPVTLSCSQTLNHNVMYWYQQKSSQAPKLLFHYYDKDFNNEADTPDNFQSRRPNTSFCFLDIRSPGLGDTAMYLCATSRALFSGAGNTIYFGEGSWLTVV.

A note on this clonotype: An end of the junction differs from the germline gene, which may be a read error. As DNA, the CDR3 is TGCGCCAGCAGCCAAGATCAGAGATACTCTGGAGACACCATATATTTT. Encoded protein: CASSQDQRYSGDTIYF. The chain combines TRBV4-1 with TRBJ1-3; D remains ambiguous. This CDR3 comprises 16 residues. Germline-derived CDR1 and CDR2 are MGHRA and YSYEKL.

In regard to this clonotype: Compared with germline, one end of the junction differs, possibly owing to a read error. J is TRBJ2-7 and V is TRBV6-5, with D unresolved. Germline V gene lookup returns CDR1 MNHEY and CDR2 SVGAGI. The CDR3 contains 15 residues. The CDR3 bases are TGTGCAAGCAGTTACTCGACACGCTTCTCCTACGAGCAGTACTTC. Protein sequence: CASSYSTRFSYEQYF.

This clonotype showed up many times. This sequence joins TRBV7-9 and TRBJ2-1, with TRBD2 identical over 12 bases. The germline CDR1 and CDR2 sequences are SEHNR and FQNEAQ (reference sequence). V dropped 4 bases and J dropped 5; count of bases not matched to a gene: 6. The CDR3 length is 16 residues. CDR3 nucleotide sequence: TGTGCCAGCAGCTCCCCTCTAGCGGGAGGGGACAATGAGCAGTTCTTC. Translating it yields CASSSPLAGGDNEQFF.

V is TRBV27 and J is TRBJ2-2, with D maybe TRBD1 (5 bases). The CDR3 runs to 12 residues. Trimming left V 6 bases short and J 8 bases short, with 10 bases between. Per the germline V gene, CDR1 is MNHEY and CDR2 is SMNVEV (reference sequence). CDR3 protein: CASRYRTGELFF. As DNA, the CDR3 is TGTGCCAGCAGGTATCGGACAGGGGAGCTGTTTTTT.